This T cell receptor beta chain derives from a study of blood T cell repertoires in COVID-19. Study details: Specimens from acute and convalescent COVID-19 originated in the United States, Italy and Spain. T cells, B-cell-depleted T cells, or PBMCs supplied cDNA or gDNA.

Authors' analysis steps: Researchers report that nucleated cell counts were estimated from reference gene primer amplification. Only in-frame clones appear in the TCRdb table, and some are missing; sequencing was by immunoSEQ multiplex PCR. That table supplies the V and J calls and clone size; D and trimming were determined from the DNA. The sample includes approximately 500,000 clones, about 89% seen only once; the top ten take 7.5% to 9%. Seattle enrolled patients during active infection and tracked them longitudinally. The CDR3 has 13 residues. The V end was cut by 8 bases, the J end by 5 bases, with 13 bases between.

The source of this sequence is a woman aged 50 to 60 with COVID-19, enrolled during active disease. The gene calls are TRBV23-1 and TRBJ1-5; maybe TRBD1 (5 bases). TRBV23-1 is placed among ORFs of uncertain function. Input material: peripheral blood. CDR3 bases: TGCGCCAGCCGCGGGACTGTACATCAGCCCCAGCATTTT. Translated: CASRGTVHQPQHF.